This is a list of T cell receptor beta chains from one sample in a study of cytomegalovirus exposure and HLA in healthy donors. Assay used: immunoSEQ multiplex PCR; TCRdb lists only in-frame clones, some missing. The repertoire holds 55,000 to 75,000 clones, about 90% seen once, with approximately 1.3% in the top ten. The sequenced sample was PBMCs. Receptor source: a man between 18 and 35 years old in good health and CMV-seronegative. CDR3s include the opening cysteine and the closing phenylalanine or tryptophan. D genes are given only for firm matches. Size is stated for part of the rows, as once, few or many counts, or as a class when the clone is expanded.

d_call,j_call,clone_size,v_call,cdr3_nt,cdr3_aa
.,TRBJ2-5,.,TRBV4-2,TGTGCCAGCAGCCAAGGGACAAACCAAGAGACCCAGTACTTC,CASSQGTNQETQYF
.,TRBJ2-3,.,TRBV9,TGTGCCAGCAGCGCGATGGTAGCGGAATCCACAGATACGCAGTATTTT,CASSAMVAESTDTQYF
.,TRBJ2-5,.,TRBV9,TGTGCCAGCAGCGTAGCAGGCAGCCAAGAGACCCAGTACTTC,CASSVAGSQETQYF
.,TRBJ1-4,.,TRBV28,TGTGCCAGCACCCAAGACAGGTTTAATGAAAAACTGTTTTTT,CASTQDRFNEKLFF
TRBD1,TRBJ1-1,.,TRBV10-2,TGCGCCAGCAGCCATGGGACAGCGACTGAAGCTTTCTTT,CASSHGTATEAFF
.,TRBJ2-7,once,TRBV18,TGTGCCAGCTCCCCTGCAGGGTGGGTCTACGAGCAGTACTTC,CASSPAGWVYEQYF
.,TRBJ2-7,.,TRBV6-1,TGTGCCAGCAGTGAAGCGGGGGGTTGGTGGGTGCAGTACTTC,CASSEAGGWWVQYF
.,TRBJ1-5,.,TRBV30,TGTGCCTGGAGTGTACGTGGCTTAAATCAGCCCCAGCATTTT,CAWSVRGLNQPQHF
.,TRBJ2-2,.,TRBV4-1,TGCGCCAGCAGCCAAGTGGATATGGGACTTGTTATAGGGGAGCTGTTTTTT,CASSQVDMGLVIGELFF
TRBD1,TRBJ1-2,.,TRBV9,TGTGCCAGCAGCGTCGGGACAGCTCAAGGCTACACCTTC,CASSVGTAQGYTF
TRBD2,TRBJ2-1,once,TRBV5-4,TGTGCCAGCAGTCGGACGGGGGGCAATGAGCAGTTCTTC,CASSRTGGNEQFF
.,TRBJ2-7,.,TRBV5-6,TGTGCCAGCAGCCGGGGACTTAGCTACGAGCAGTACTTC,CASSRGLSYEQYF
TRBD2,TRBJ2-2,once,TRBV6-5,TGTGCCAGCACGGGCAGGGAGGGCGGGGAGCTGTTTTTT,CASTGREGGELFF
.,TRBJ1-5,.,TRBV6-1,TGTGCCAGCAGGTCGGGGCAGCCCCAGCATTTT,CASRSGQPQHF
.,TRBJ1-5,.,TRBV19,TGTGCCAGTAGTTCCCTTTTCAATCAGCCCCAGCATTTT,CASSSLFNQPQHF
.,TRBJ1-1,.,TRBV5-1,TGCGCCAGCAGCCCACAGGGCCCCCCCACTGAAGCTTTCTTT,CASSPQGPPTEAFF